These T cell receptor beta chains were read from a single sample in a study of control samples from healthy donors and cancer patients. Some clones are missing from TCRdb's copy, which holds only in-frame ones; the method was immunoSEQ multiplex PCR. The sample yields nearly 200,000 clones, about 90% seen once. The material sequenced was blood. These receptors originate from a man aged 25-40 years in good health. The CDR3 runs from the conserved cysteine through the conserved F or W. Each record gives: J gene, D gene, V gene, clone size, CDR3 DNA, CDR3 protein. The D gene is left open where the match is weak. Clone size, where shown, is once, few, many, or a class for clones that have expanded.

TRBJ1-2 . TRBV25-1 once TGTGCCAGCAGTGCAGGCGGCGGCTACACCTTC CASSAGGGYTF
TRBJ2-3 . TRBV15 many TGTGCCACCAGCAGAGGGGCGGGCCTCACAGATACGCAGTATTTT CATSRGAGLTDTQYF
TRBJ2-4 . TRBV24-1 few TGTGCCACCCCTTTGGGGGGCAAAAACATTCAGTACTTC CATPLGGKNIQYF
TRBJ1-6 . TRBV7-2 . TGTGCCAGCAGCTTAGCTGGCCCCAATAATTCACCCCTCCACTTT CASSLAGPNNSPLHF
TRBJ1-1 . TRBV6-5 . TGTGCCAGCACGCGTGGCGGGTGGCCTGAAGCTTTCTTT CASTRGGWPEAFF
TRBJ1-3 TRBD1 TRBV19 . TGTGCCACCCCGGGACAGTCACTTGGAAACACCATATATTTT CATPGQSLGNTIYF
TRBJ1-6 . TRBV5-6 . TGTGCCAGCAGCTTGATGGGGATTAATTCACCCCTCCACTTT CASSLMGINSPLHF
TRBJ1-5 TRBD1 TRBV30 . TGTGCCTGGAGTGACACGACAGGGTCGGGCAATCAGCCCCAGCATTTT CAWSDTTGSGNQPQHF
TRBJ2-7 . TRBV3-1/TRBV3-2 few TGTGCCAGCAGCCAAGTAGTTACCATCTACGAGCAGTACTTC CASSQVVTIYEQYF
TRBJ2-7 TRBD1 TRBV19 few TGTGCCAGTAGTATTCGTCTTCCGCTCGGGACAGAATCCTACGAGCAGTACTTC CASSIRLPLGTESYEQYF
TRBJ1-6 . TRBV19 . TGTGCCAGTAGTATAAGTGGACAGTTAAATTCACCCCTCCACTTT CASSISGQLNSPLHF
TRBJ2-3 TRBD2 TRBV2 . TGTGCCAGCAGTGAAGGACTAGCGGGGGGTACAGATACGCAGTATTTT CASSEGLAGGTDTQYF
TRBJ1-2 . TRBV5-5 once TGTGCCAGCAGCTGGTCACCAGGGAAGGAAGGTGGCTACACCTTC CASSWSPGKEGGYTF
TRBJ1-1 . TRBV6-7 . TGTGCCAGCAGTCAATACTCTCGGTCGACAGACGATGAAGCTTTCTTT CASSQYSRSTDDEAFF
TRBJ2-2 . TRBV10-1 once TGCGCCAGCAGTGAGTTCCGTGGGACCGGGGAGCTGTTTTTT CASSEFRGTGELFF
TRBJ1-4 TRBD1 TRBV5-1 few TGCGCCAGCAGCACAGGACAGGGGGTCTCTAATGAAAAACTGTTTTTT CASSTGQGVSNEKLFF
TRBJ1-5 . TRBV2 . TGTGCCAGCAGTGGGGGGCTGAGGCCCCAGCATTTT CASSGGLRPQHF
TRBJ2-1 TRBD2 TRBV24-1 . TGTGCCACCAGTGAGCCAACCGGGACTAGTCTCTCTGAGCAGTTCTTC CATSEPTGTSLSEQFF
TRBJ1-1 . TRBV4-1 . TGCGCCAGCAGCCAAGGTGGGACAACTGAAGCTTTCTTT CASSQGGTTEAFF
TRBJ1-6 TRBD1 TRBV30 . TGTGCCTGGGACAGGGCGGAATATTCACCCCTCCACTTT CAWDRAEYSPLHF